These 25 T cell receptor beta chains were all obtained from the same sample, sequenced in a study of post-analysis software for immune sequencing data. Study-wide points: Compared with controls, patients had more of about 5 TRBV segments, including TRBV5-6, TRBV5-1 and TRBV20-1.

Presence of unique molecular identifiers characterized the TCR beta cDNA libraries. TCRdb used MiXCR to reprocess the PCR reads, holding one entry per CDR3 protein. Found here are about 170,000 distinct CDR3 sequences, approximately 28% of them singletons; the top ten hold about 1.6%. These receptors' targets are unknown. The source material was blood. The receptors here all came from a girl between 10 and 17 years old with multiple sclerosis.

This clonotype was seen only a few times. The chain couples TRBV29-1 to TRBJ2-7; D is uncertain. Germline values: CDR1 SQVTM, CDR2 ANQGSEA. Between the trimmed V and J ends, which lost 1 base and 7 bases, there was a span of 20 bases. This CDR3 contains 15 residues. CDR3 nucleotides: TGCAGCGTTGAAGGACTGGACGAAAAGGGCAATGAGCAGTACTTC. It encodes CSVEGLDEKGNEQYF.

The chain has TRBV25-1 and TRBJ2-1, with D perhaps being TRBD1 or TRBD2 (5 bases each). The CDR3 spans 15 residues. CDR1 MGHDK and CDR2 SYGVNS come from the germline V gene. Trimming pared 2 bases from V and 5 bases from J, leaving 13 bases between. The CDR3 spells CASSEGDDINNEQFF. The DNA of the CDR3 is TGTGCCAGCAGTGAAGGGGACGACATCAACAATGAGCAGTTCTTC.

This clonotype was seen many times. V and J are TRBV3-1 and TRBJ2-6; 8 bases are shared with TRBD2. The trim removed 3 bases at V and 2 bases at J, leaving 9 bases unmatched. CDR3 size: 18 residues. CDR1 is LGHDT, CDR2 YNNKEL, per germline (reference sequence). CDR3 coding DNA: TGTGCCAGCAGCCAGTTTAGCGGGATTACTACTGGGGCCAACGTCCTGACTTTC. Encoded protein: CASSQFSGITTGANVLTF.

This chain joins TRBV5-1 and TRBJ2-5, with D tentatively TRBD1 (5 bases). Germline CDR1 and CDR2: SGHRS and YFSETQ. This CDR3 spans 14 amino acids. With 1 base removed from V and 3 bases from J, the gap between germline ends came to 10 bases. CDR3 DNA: TGCGCCAGCAGCTTGTATCAGGGTAAAGAGACCCAGTACTTC. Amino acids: CASSLYQGKETQYF.

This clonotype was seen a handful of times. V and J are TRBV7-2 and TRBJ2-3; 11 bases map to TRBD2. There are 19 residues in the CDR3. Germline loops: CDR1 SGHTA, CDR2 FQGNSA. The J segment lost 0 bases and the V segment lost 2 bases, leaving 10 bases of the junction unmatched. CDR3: CASSLKGTSGVLSTDTQYF. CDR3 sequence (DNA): TGTGCCAGCAGCTTAAAGGGGACTAGCGGAGTTCTTAGCACAGATACGCAGTATTTT.

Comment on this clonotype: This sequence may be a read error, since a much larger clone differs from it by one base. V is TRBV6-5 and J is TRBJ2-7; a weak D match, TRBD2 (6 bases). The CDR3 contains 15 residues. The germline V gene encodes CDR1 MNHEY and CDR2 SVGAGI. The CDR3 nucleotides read TGTGCCAGCAGTTACGGAGGGGATTTGGGCTACGCGCAGTACTTC. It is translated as CASSYGGDLGYAQYF.

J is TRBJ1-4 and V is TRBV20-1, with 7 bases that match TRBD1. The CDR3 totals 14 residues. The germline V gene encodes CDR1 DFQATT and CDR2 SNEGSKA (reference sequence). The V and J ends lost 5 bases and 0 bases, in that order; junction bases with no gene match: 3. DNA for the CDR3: TGCAGTGCTGACGGACAGGCAACTAATGAAAAACTGTTTTTT. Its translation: CSADGQATNEKLFF.

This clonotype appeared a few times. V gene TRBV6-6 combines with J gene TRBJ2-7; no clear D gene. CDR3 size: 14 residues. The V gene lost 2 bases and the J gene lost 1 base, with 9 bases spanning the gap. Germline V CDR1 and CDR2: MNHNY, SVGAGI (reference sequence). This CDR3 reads CASSYEKGSYEQYF. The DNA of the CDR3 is TGTGCCAGCAGTTACGAGAAGGGTTCCTACGAGCAGTACTTC.

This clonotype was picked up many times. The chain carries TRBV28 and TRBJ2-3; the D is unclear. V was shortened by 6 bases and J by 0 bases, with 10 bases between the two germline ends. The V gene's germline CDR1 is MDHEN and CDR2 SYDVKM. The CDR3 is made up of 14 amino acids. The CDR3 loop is CASSPDPSTDTQYF. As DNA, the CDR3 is TGTGCCAGCAGCCCCGACCCCAGCACAGATACGCAGTATTTT.

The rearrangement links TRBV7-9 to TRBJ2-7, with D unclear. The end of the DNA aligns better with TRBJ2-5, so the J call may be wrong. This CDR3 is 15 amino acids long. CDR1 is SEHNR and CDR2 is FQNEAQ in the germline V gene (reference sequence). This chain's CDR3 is CASSLGPTPVETQYF. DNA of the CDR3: TGTGCCAGCAGCTTAGGACCGACCCCTGTGGAGACCCAGTACTTC.

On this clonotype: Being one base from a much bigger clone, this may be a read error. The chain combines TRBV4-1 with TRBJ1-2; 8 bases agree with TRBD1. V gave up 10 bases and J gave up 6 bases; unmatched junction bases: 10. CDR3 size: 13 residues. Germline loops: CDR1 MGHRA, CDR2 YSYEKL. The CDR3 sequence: CATSLTGDDGYTF. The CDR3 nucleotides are TGCGCCACCTCCCTGACAGGGGACGATGGCTACACCTTC.

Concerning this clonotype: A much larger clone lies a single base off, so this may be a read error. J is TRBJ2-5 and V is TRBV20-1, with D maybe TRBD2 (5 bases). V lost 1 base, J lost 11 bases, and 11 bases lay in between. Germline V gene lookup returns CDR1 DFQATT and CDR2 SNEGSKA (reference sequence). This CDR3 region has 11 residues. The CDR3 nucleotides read TGCAGTGCTAGAGCTGGTGGGGAGCAGTACTTC. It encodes CSARAGGEQYF.

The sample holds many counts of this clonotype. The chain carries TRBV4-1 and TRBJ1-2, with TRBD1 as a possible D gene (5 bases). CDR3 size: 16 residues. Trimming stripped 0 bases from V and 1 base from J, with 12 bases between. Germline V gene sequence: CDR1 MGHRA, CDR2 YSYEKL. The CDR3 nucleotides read TGCGCCAGCAGCCAAGATAGTCATGGGGGTAACTATGGCTACACCTTC. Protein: CASSQDSHGGNYGYTF.

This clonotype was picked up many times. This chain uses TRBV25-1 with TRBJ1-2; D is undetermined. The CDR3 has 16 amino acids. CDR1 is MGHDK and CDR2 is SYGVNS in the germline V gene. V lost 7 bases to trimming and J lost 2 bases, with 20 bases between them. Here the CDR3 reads CASTYSQVGRNYGYTF. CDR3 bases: TGTGCCAGCACCTATTCTCAGGTCGGGAGGAACTATGGCTACACCTTC.

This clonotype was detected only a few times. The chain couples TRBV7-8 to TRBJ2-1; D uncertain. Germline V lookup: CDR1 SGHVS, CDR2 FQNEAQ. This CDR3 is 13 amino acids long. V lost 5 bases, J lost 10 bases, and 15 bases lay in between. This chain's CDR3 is CASSPSSQTEQFF. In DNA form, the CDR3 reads TGTGCCAGCAGCCCCTCATCGCAGACCGAGCAGTTCTTC.

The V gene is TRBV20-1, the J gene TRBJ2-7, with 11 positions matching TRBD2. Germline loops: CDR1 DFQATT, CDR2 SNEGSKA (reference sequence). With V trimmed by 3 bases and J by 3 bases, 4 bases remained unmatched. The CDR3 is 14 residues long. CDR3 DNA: TGCAGTGCTAGTACTAGCGGGAGAGACTACGAGCAGTACTTC. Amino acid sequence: CSASTSGRDYEQYF.

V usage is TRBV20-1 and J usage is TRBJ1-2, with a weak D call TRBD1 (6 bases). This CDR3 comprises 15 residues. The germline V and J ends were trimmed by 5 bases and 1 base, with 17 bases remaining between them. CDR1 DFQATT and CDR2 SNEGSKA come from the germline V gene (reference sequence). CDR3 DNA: TGCAGTGCTGACTCGCTGGGGGCGGGTAACTATGGCTACACCTTC. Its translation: CSADSLGAGNYGYTF.

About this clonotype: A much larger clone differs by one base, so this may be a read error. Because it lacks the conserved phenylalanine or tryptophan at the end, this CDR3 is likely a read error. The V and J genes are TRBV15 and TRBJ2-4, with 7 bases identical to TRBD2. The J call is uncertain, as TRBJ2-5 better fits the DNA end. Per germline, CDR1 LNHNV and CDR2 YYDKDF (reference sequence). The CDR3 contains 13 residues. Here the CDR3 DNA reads TGTGCCACCAGCCCGGGAGGAGGAGAGACCCAGTACTCC. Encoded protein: CATSPGGGETQYS.

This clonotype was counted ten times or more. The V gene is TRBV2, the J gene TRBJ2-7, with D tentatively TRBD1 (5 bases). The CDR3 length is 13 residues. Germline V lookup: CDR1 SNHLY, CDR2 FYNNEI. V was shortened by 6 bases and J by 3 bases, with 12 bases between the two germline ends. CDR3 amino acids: CASSQGLNYEQYF. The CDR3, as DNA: TGTGCCAGCAGCCAGGGTCTTAACTACGAGCAGTACTTC.

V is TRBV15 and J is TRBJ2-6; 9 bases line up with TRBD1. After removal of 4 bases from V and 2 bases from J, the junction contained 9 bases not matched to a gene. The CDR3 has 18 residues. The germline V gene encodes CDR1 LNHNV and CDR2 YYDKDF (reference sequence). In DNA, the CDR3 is TGTGCCACCAGCACCTCGGGACAGGGCGTCCCTGGGGCCAACGTCCTGACTTTC. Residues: CATSTSGQGVPGANVLTF.

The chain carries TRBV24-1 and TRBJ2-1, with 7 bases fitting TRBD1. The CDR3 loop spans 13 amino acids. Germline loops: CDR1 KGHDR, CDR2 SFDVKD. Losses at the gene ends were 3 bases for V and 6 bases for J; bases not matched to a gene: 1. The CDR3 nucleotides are TGTGCCACCAGTGATGCAGGGGGCAATGAGCAGTTCTTC. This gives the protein CATSDAGGNEQFF.

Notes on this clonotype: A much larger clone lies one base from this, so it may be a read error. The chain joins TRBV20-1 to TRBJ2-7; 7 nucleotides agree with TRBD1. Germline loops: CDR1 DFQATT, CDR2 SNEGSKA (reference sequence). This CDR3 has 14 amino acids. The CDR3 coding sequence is TGCAGTGCTCCGCACCCAACAGGGGCCTACGGGCAGTACTTC. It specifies CSAPHPTGAYGQYF.

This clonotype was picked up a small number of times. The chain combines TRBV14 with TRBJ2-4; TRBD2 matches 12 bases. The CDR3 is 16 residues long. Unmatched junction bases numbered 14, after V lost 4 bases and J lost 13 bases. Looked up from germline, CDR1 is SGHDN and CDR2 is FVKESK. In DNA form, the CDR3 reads TGTGCCAGCAGCCCTCAGACTAGCGGGAGTTTGTTGGAGCAGTACTTC. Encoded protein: CASSPQTSGSLLEQYF.

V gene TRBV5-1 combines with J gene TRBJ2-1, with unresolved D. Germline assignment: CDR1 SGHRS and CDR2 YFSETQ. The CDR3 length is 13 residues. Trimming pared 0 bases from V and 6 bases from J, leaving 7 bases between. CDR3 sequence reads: CASSLVQTNEQFF. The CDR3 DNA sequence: TGCGCCAGCAGCTTGGTTCAGACCAATGAGCAGTTCTTC.

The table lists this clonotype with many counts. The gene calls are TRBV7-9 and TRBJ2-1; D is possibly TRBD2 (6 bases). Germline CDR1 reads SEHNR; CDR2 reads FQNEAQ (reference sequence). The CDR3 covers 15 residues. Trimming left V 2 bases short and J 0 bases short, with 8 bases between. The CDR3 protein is CASSLLADSYNEQFF. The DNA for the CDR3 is TGTGCCAGCAGCTTATTAGCGGACTCCTACAATGAGCAGTTCTTC.